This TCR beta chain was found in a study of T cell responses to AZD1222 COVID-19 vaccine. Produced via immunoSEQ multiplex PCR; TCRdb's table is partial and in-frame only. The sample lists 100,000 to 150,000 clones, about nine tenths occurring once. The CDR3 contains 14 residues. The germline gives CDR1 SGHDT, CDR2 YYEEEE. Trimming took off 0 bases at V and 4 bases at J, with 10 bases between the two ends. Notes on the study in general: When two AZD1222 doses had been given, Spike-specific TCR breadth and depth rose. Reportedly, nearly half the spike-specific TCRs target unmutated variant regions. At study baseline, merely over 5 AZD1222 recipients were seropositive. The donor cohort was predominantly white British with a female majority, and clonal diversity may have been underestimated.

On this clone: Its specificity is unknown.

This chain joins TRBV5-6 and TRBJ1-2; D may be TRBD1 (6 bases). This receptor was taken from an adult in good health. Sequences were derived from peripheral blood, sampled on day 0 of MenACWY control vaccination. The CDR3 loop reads CASSLAEGVYGYTF. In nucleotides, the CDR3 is TGTGCCAGCAGCTTGGCCGAGGGGGTCTATGGCTACACCTTC.